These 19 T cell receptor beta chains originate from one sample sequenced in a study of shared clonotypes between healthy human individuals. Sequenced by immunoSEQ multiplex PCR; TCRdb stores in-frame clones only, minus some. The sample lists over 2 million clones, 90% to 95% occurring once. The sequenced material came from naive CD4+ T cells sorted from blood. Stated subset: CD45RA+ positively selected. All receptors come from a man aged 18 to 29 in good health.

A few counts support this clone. The CDR3 region has the DNA TGTGCCAGCAGTGAGGAGGTTTCGATAACCTTC. Its protein product is CASSEEVSITF. J is TRBJ1-2 and V is TRBV2; D unresolved. The CDR3 covers 11 residues. Between the trimmed V and J ends, which lost 3 bases and 14 bases, there was a span of 13 bases. Germline CDR1 reads SNHLY; CDR2 reads FYNNEI.

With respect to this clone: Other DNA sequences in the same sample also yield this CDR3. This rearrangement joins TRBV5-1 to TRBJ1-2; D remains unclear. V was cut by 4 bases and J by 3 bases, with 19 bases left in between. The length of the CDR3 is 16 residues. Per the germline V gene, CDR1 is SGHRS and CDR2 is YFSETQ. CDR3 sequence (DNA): TGCGCCAGCAGCCCCCTGAGTGGAGGGTTGGACTATGGCTACACCTTC. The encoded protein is CASSPLSGGLDYGYTF.

CDR3 coding DNA: TGTGCCGTCCAGGGGGCGAACACTGAAGCTTTCTTT. Translation: CAVQGANTEAFF. V usage is TRBV30 and J usage is TRBJ1-1; 8 bases fit TRBD1. Germline CDR1 is GTSNPN and CDR2 is SVGIG (reference sequence). The CDR3 is 12 amino acids. J was trimmed by 1 base and V by 8 bases; bases with no gene match: 3.

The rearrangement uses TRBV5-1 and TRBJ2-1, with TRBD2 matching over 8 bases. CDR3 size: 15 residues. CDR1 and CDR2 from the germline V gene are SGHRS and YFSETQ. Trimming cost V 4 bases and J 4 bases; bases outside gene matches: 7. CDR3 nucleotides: TGCGCCAGCAGCGAAGGACTAGCAGTATACAATGAGCAGTTCTTC. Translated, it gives CASSEGLAVYNEQFF.

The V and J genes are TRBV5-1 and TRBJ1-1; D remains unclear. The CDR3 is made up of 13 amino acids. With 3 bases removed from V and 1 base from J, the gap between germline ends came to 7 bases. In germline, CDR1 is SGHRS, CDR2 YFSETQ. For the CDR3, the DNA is TGCGCCAGCAGCTCGGAAAAGAACACTGAAGCTTTCTTT. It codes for CASSSEKNTEAFF.

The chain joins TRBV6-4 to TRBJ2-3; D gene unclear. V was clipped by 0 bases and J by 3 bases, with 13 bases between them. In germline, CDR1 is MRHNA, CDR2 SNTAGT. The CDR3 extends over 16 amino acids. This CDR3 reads CASSDSMTGRTDTQYF. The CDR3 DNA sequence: TGTGCCAGCAGTGACTCGATGACCGGGCGGACAGATACGCAGTATTTT.

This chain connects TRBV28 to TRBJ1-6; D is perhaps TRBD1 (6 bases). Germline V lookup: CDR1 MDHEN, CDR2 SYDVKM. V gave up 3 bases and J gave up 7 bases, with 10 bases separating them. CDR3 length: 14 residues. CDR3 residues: CASSFRQGNSPLHF. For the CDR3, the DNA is TGTGCCAGCAGTTTCAGGCAGGGGAATTCACCCCTCCACTTT.

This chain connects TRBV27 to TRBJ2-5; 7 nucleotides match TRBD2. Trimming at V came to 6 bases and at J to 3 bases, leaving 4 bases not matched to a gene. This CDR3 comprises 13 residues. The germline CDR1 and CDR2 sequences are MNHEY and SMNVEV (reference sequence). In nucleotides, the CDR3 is TGTGCCAGCAGCACCGGGACTAAAGAGACCCAGTACTTC. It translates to CASSTGTKETQYF.

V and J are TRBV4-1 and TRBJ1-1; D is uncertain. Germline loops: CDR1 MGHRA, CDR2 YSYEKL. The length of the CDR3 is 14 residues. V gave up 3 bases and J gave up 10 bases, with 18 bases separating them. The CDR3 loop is CASSHLSGFGVAFF. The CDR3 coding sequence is TGCGCCAGCAGCCACCTAAGCGGCTTCGGTGTAGCTTTCTTT.

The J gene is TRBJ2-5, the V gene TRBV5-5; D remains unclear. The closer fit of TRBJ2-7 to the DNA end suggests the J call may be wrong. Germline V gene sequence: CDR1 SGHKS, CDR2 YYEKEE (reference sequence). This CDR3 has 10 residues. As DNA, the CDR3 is TGTGCCAGCGGAGCTAGCGAGCAGTACTTC. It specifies CASGASEQYF.

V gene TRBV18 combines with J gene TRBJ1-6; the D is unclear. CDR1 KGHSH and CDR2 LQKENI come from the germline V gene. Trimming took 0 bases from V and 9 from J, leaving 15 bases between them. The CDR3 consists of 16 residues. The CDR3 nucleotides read TGTGCCAGCTCACCACCCTTTCCCGGAGCGGGTTCACCCCTCCACTTT. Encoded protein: CASSPPFPGAGSPLHF.

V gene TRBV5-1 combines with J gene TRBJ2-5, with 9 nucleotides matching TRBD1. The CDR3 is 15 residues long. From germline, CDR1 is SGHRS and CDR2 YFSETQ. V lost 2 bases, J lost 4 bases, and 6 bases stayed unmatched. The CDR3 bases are TGCGCCAGCAGCTTTTCCCCGGGACAGGGAGAGACCCAGTACTTC. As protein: CASSFSPGQGETQYF.

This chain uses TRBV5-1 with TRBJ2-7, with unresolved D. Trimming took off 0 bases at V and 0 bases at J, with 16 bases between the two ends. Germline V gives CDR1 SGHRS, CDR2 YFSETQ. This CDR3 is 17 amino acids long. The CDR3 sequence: CASSLEFNIQNSYEQYF. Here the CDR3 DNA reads TGCGCCAGCAGCTTGGAATTTAACATTCAAAACTCCTACGAGCAGTACTTC. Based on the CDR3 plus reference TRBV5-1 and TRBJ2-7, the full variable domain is KAGVTQTPRYLIKTRGQQVTLSCSPISGHRSVSWYQQTPGQGLQFLFEYFSETQRNKGNFPGRFSGRQFSNSRSEMNVSTLELGDSALYLCASSLEFNIQNSYEQYFGPGTRLTVT.

The CDR3: CASSHLGRTNTEAFF. CDR3 nucleotides: TGCGCCAGCAGCCACTTAGGACGGACGAACACTGAAGCTTTCTTT. The gene calls are TRBV4-1 and TRBJ1-1; D not certain. CDR1 and CDR2 from the germline V gene are MGHRA and YSYEKL. The CDR3 has 15 residues. V was clipped by 3 bases and J by 1 base, with 12 bases between them.

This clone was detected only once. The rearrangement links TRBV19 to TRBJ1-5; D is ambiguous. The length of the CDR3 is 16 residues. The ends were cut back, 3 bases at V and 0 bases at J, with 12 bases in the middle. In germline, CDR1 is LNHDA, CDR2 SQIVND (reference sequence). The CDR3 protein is CASSIQLGYSNQPQHF. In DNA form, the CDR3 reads TGTGCCAGTAGTATCCAGCTAGGGTATAGCAATCAGCCCCAGCATTTT.

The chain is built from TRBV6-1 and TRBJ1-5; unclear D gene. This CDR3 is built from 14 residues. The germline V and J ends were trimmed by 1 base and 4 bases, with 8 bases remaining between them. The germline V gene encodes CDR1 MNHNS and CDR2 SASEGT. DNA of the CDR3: TGTGCCAGCAGTGAAGTCGCAAGGAATCAGCCCCAGCATTTT. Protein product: CASSEVARNQPQHF.

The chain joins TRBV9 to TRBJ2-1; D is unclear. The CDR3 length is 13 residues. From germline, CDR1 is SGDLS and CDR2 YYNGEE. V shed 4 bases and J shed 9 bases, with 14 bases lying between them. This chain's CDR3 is CASSLNPTSEQFF. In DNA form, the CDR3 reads TGTGCCAGCAGCCTAAACCCGACCAGTGAGCAGTTCTTC.

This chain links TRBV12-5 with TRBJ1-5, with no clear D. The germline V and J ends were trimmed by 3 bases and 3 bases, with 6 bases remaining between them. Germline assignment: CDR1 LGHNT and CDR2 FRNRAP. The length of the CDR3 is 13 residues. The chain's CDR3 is CASGLNPNQPQHF. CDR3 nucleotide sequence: TGTGCTAGTGGTTTAAACCCCAATCAGCCCCAGCATTTT.

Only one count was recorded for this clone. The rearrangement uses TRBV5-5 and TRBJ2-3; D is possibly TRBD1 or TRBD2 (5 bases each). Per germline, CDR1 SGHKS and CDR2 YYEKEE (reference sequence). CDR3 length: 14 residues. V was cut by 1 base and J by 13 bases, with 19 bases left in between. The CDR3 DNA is TGTGCCAGCAGCTTGAAAGCGGACATTATTCTGAAGTATTTT. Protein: CASSLKADIILKYF.